This record looks at one T cell receptor (beta chain) sequence and its context. Antigen specificity is unknown. The sample originates from a study of shared clonotypes between healthy human individuals. About the study: CD4 naive and CD4 memory each took three plates per donor, while CD8 naive took two and CD8 memory one. General observations from the study: Naive subsets, compared against memory subsets, generally had larger estimated richness values. Donor clonotype sharing was expected to depend on sequencing depth.

Per the study methods: ImmunoSEQ yielded junction-only sequences lacking quality scores, so filtering differed. Method: immunoSEQ multiplex PCR; TCRdb's copy keeps in-frame clones and lacks some. For V, J and clone size, that table is used; D and trimming come from the DNA. The sample lists roughly 1 million clones, around 78% occurring once. The V end was cut by 4 bases, the J end by 2 bases, with 12 bases between. The CDR3 is 14 residues long. CDR1 is MNHEY and CDR2 is SVGAGI in the germline V gene. This clonotype was obtained from a man aged 18-30 years in good health. Some clones in this sample may be carry-over from other donors' samples. The chain joins TRBV6-5 to TRBJ2-7; no clear D. Sequencing was carried out using memory CD4+ T cells from PBMCs. Subset meaning: CD45RA-negative fraction. The CDR3 region has the DNA TGTGCCAGCAGTTCCACCACGGTCACCTACGAGCAGTACTTC. This sequence encodes CASSSTTVTYEQYF.